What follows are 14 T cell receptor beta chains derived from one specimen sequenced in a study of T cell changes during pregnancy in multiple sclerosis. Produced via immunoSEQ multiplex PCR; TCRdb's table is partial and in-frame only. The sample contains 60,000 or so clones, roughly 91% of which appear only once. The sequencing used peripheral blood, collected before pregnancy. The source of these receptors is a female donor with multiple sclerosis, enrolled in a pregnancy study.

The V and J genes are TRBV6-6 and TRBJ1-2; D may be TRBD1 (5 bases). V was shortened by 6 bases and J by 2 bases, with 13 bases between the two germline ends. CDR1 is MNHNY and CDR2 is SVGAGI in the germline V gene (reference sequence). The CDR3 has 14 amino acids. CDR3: CASSQTGVNYGYTF. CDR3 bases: TGTGCCAGCAGCCAGACGGGGGTGAACTATGGCTACACCTTC.

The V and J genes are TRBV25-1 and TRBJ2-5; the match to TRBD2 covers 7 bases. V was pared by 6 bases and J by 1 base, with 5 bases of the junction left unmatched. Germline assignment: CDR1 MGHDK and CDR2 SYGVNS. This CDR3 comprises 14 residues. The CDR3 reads CASRPAGSQETQYF. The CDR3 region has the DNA TGTGCCAGCAGGCCAGCGGGGAGCCAAGAGACCCAGTACTTC.

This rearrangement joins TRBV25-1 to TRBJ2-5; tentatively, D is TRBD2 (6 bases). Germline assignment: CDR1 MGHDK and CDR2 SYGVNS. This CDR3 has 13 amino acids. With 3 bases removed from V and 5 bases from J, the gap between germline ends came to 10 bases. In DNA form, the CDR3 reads TGTGCCAGCAGTGACTGGGGGGTGGAGACCCAGTACTTC. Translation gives CASSDWGVETQYF.

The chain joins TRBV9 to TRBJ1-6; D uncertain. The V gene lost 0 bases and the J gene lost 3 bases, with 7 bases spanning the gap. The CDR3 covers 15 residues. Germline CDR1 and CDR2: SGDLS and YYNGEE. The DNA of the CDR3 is TGTGCCAGCAGCGTAGCCCGGGACTATAATTCACCCCTCCACTTT. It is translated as CASSVARDYNSPLHF.

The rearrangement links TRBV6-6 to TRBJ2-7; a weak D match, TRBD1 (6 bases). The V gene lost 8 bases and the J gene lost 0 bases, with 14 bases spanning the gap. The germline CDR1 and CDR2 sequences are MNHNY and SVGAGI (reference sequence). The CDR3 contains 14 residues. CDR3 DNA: TGTGCCAGCTACTCCGGGACATACTCCTACGAGCAGTACTTC. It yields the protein CASYSGTYSYEQYF.

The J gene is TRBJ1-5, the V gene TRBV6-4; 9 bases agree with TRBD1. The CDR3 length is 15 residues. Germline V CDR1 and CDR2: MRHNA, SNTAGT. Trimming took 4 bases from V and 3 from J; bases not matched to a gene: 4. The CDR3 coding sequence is TGTGCCAGCAGTGGGGACAGGGCCTCCAATCAGCCCCAGCATTTT. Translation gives CASSGDRASNQPQHF.

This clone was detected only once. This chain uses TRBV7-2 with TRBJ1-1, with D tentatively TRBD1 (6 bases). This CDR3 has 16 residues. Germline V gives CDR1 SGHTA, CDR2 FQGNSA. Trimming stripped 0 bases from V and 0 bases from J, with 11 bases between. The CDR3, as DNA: TGTGCCAGCAGCTTAGCGCAGGGGCTCGTGAACACTGAAGCTTTCTTT. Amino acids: CASSLAQGLVNTEAFF. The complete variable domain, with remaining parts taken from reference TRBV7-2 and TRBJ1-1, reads GAGVSQSPSNKVTEKGKDVELRCDPISGHTALYWYRQSLGQGLEFLIYFQGNSAPDKSGLPSDRFSAERTGGSVSTLTIQRTQQEDSAVYLCASSLAQGLVNTEAFFGQGTRLTVV.

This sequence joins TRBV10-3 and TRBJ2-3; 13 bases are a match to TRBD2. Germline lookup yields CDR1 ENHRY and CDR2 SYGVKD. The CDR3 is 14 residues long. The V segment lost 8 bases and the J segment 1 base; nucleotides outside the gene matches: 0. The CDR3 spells CAIGTSGGTDTQYF. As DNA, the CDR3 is TGTGCCATCGGGACTAGCGGGGGCACAGATACGCAGTATTTT.

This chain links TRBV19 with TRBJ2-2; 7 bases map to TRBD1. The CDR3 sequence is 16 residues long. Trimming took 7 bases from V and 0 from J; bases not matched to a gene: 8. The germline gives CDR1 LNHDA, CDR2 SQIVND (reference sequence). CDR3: CASTLPGTANTGELFF. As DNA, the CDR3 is TGTGCCAGTACCCTCCCCGGGACAGCGAACACCGGGGAGCTGTTTTTT.

CDR3 coding DNA: TGTGCCAGTAGTAGACAGGGGAGGGAATACTACGAGCAGTACTTC. As protein: CASSRQGREYYEQYF. The gene calls are TRBV19 and TRBJ2-7, with D perhaps TRBD1 (8 bases). The CDR3 is made up of 15 amino acids. V was shortened by 4 bases and J by 3 bases, with 16 bases between the two germline ends. The V gene's germline CDR1 is LNHDA and CDR2 SQIVND (reference sequence). Full variable domain (rest looked up from reference TRBV19 and TRBJ2-7): DGGITQSPKYLFRKEGQNVTLSCEQNLNHDAMYWYRQDPGQGLRLIYYSQIVNDFQKGDIAEGYSVSREKKESFPLTVTSAQKNPTAFYLCASSRQGREYYEQYFGPGTRLTVT.

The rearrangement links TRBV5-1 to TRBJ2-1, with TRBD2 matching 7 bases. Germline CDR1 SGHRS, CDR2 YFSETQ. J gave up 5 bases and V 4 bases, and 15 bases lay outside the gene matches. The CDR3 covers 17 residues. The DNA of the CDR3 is TGCGCCAGCAGCCCCAGACCGAAGCCGGGACTACACAATGAGCAGTTCTTC. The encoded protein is CASSPRPKPGLHNEQFF.

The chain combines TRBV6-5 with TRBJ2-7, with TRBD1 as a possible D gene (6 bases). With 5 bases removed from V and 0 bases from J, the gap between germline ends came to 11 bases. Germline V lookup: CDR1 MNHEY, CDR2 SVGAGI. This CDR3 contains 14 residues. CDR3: CASSTQGGSYEQYF. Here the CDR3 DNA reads TGTGCCAGCAGTACTCAAGGGGGCTCCTACGAGCAGTACTTC.

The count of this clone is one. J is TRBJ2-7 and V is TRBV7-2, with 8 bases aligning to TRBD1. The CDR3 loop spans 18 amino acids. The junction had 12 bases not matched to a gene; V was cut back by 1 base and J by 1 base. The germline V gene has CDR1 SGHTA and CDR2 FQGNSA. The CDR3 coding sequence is TGTGCCAGCAGCTTAGAAGGGTCAGGGGGCGCCAAATCCTACGAGCAGTACTTC. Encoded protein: CASSLEGSGGAKSYEQYF.

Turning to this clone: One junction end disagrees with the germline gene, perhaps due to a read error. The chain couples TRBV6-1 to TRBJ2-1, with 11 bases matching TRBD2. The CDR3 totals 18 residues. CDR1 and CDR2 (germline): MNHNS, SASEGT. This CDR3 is CAGSERLAGGPVYNEQFF. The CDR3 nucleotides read TGTGCCGGCAGTGAAAGGTTAGCGGGGGGGCCAGTCTACAATGAGCAGTTCTTC.